Below, 23 T cell receptor beta chains from the same sample are listed, as sequenced in a study of blood T cells in healthy people across ages. The authors ran a second PCR of 7 to 11 cycles using a sample-barcoded 5' primer and a J-beta primer mix. TCRdb ran MiXCR on the 5' RACE reads and lists one entry per CDR3 protein. This sample has some 1,500,000 distinct CDR3 sequences; under 55% occur once, and the top ten carry just over 4%. Sequencing used blood. The receptors shown here come from a woman between 18 and 29 years old in good health.

This clonotype has a handful of counts. The chain has TRBV6-5 and TRBJ2-1; 8 bases line up with TRBD2. Trimming at V came to 3 bases and at J to 6 bases, leaving 22 bases not matched to a gene. Germline V gene sequence: CDR1 MNHEY, CDR2 SVGAGI. The CDR3 is made up of 20 amino acids. The CDR3 loop reads CASSYHGYGTSGYSSNEQFF. As DNA, the CDR3 is TGTGCCAGCAGTTATCATGGCTATGGAACTAGCGGATATAGCTCCAATGAGCAGTTCTTC.

The J gene is TRBJ2-1, the V gene TRBV30; D is ambiguous. This CDR3 is 11 amino acids long. V was trimmed by 4 bases and J by 8 bases, leaving 9 bases between them. Germline CDR1 and CDR2: GTSNPN and SVGIG (reference sequence). The CDR3, as DNA: TGTGCCTGGAACCCTGCGCATGAGCAGTTCTTC. This codes for CAWNPAHEQFF.

The chain joins TRBV15 to TRBJ2-1; either TRBD1 or TRBD2 may supply D (7 bases each). V was pared by 4 bases and J by 8 bases, with 18 bases between. The germline V gene has CDR1 LNHNV and CDR2 YYDKDF (reference sequence). The CDR3 spans 15 residues. The CDR3 is CATSIGRGGGYEQFF. The CDR3 region has the DNA TGTGCCACCAGCATCGGCAGGGGGGGCGGCTATGAGCAGTTCTTC.

The rearrangement joins TRBV28 to TRBJ2-5; 10 positions agree with TRBD1. The CDR3 spans 14 residues. Per the germline V gene, CDR1 is MDHEN and CDR2 is SYDVKM. Unmatched junction bases numbered 13, after V lost 7 bases and J lost 11 bases. CDR3 residues: CASMRDRGYNEQYF. The CDR3 bases are TGTGCCAGCATGCGGGACAGGGGCTACAATGAGCAGTACTTC.

The J gene is TRBJ1-6, the V gene TRBV20-1, with D perhaps TRBD1 (5 bases). This CDR3 is 12 amino acids long. V lost 3 bases and J 8 bases, leaving 8 bases between the germline ends. Germline V gives CDR1 DFQATT, CDR2 SNEGSKA (reference sequence). The DNA for the CDR3 is TGCAGTGCTAGCACGGGGGATTCACCCCTCCACTTT. Translated, it gives CSASTGDSPLHF.

To note about this clonotype: A much larger clone sits a single nucleotide away, making a read error possible. The genes are TRBV29-1 and TRBJ2-5; 8 bases fit TRBD2. The ends lost 4 bases at V and 11 bases at J; junction bases unmatched: 15. The germline CDR1 and CDR2 sequences are SQVTM and ANQGSEA. The CDR3 runs 14 residues. CDR3 nucleotides: TGCAGCGTTGCTCCTAGACTAGCGTCCAATGAGCAGTACTTC. Its translation is CSVAPRLASNEQYF.

This clonotype has more than one count but fewer than ten. The chain recombines TRBV29-1 with TRBJ1-1, with 8 bases matching TRBD1. V was clipped by 4 bases and J by 0 bases; unmatched bases: 4. Per the germline V gene, CDR1 is SQVTM and CDR2 is ANQGSEA. The length of the CDR3 is 14 residues. The CDR3 sequence: CSVGQGAMNTEAFF. The CDR3 DNA reads as TGCAGCGTTGGTCAGGGGGCCATGAACACTGAAGCTTTCTTT.

This clonotype was counted a few times. At one of its ends the junction is not consistent with the germline gene, which may arise from a read error. V is TRBV28 and J is TRBJ1-2; maybe TRBD1 (6 bases). CDR1 and CDR2 (germline): MDHEN, SYDVKM. This CDR3 is 15 amino acids long. CDR3 in amino acids: CASSFPNEGHYGYTF. Here the CDR3 DNA reads TGTGCCAGCAGTTTCCCTAATGAGGGACACTATGGCTACACCTTT.

V is TRBV6-1 and J is TRBJ2-3, with 12 bases aligning to TRBD2. The CDR3 length is 15 residues. Per germline, CDR1 MNHNS and CDR2 SASEGT. J lost 4 bases, V lost 7 bases, and 6 bases had no gene match. The CDR3 region is CASIRLAGVPDTQYF. CDR3 coding DNA: TGTGCCAGCATAAGACTAGCGGGAGTCCCAGATACGCAGTATTTT.

This clonotype was seen only a few times. The chain has TRBV15 and TRBJ2-3; the D gene is possibly TRBD1 (5 bases). CDR3 length equals 14 residues. Germline lookup yields CDR1 LNHNV and CDR2 YYDKDF (reference sequence). V was pared by 1 base and J by 5 bases, with 10 bases between. As DNA, the CDR3 is TGTGCCACCAGCAGAGGGCTAGGGGTAGATACGCAGTATTTT. Translating it yields CATSRGLGVDTQYF.

In its sample, this clonotype was seen a few times. This sequence joins TRBV20-1 and TRBJ2-1; weak D call: TRBD1 (5 bases). Germline assignment: CDR1 DFQATT and CDR2 SNEGSKA (reference sequence). Trimming removed 5 bases at V and 7 bases at J, with 15 bases between. The CDR3 contains 13 residues. CDR3 DNA sequence: TGCAGTGCTGCAGGGAATTGGGGTAATGAGCAGTTCTTC. Amino acids: CSAAGNWGNEQFF.

This sequence joins TRBV30 and TRBJ1-2, with TRBD1 as a possible D gene (5 bases). The germline V gene has CDR1 GTSNPN and CDR2 SVGIG (reference sequence). The CDR3 loop spans 13 amino acids. With 3 bases removed from V and 8 bases from J, the gap between germline ends came to 16 bases. The DNA of the CDR3 is TGTGCCTGGAGCGGCGTGGGGGGGTTAGGCTACACCTTC. Translating gives CAWSGVGGLGYTF.

This clonotype occurred a few times. The V and J genes are TRBV27 and TRBJ2-1, with D perhaps matching TRBD2 (7 bases). CDR1 is MNHEY, CDR2 SMNVEV, per germline (reference sequence). Trimming removed 4 bases from V and 6 bases from J, with 16 bases in between. The CDR3 extends over 15 amino acids. CDR3 residues: CASSSMTGGGNEQFF. The CDR3 region has the DNA TGTGCCAGCAGTTCTATGACGGGGGGCGGCAATGAGCAGTTCTTC.

This chain joins TRBV6-2 or TRBV6-3 and TRBJ2-1, with D unresolved. Germline V gene lookup returns CDR1 MNHEY and CDR2 SVGEGT. The CDR3 runs to 13 residues. V lost 3 bases and J 8 bases, leaving 11 bases between the germline ends. The CDR3 coding sequence is TGTGCCAGCAGTTATCGAAGTGCTGATGAGCAGTTCTTC. Amino acid sequence: CASSYRSADEQFF.

The rearrangement links TRBV29-1 to TRBJ2-3, with 7 bases matching TRBD2. The CDR3 spans 15 residues. V shed 5 bases and J 0 bases; nucleotides not matched to a gene: 8. Germline CDR1 SQVTM, CDR2 ANQGSEA. CDR3 residues: CSVRGGSQSTDTQYF. Here the CDR3 DNA reads TGCAGCGTTCGGGGCGGGAGCCAAAGCACAGATACGCAGTATTTT.

This chain connects TRBV29-1 to TRBJ2-1, with unresolved D. The CDR3 loop spans 12 amino acids. CDR1 and CDR2 from the germline V gene are SQVTM and ANQGSEA. V was cut by 5 bases and J by 7 bases, with 12 bases left in between. The CDR3 here is CSVQGFLNEQFF. CDR3 nucleotide sequence: TGCAGCGTTCAAGGGTTCTTGAATGAGCAGTTCTTC.

The rearrangement links TRBV2 to TRBJ2-1, with D perhaps matching TRBD1 (5 bases). The V end lost 1 base, the J end lost 4 bases, and 20 bases lay between the germline ends. Looked up from germline, CDR1 is SNHLY and CDR2 is FYNNEI. This CDR3 contains 18 residues. The CDR3: CASSEEYFRGTQYNEQFF. CDR3 bases: TGTGCCAGCAGTGAAGAATACTTTAGGGGAACCCAATACAATGAGCAGTTCTTC.

V gene TRBV7-2 combines with J gene TRBJ2-5; 7 bases fit TRBD1. With 5 bases clipped from V and 3 bases from J, the junction kept 6 bases outside the gene matches. Germline lookup yields CDR1 SGHTA and CDR2 FQGNSA. The CDR3 sequence is 14 residues long. DNA for the CDR3: TGTGCCAGCAGCCGGGATACAGGGGAAGAGACCCAGTACTTC. This gives the protein CASSRDTGEETQYF.

In this sample, this clonotype turned up a few times. This chain links TRBV6-5 with TRBJ2-7; D is unresolved. This CDR3 comprises 14 residues. Trimming took 0 bases from V and 3 from J, leaving 9 bases between them. Germline CDR1 reads MNHEY; CDR2 reads SVGAGI. The CDR3 is CASSYSGQNYEQYF. Written as DNA, the CDR3 is TGTGCCAGCAGTTACTCTGGGCAGAACTACGAGCAGTACTTC.

J is TRBJ1-2 and V is TRBV4-3; D not certain. The V and J ends lost 0 bases and 6 bases respectively, with 14 bases between them. Germline CDR1 is LGHNA and CDR2 is YSLEER. The CDR3 contains 15 residues. This CDR3 is CASSQDPYTAHGYTF. In DNA form, the CDR3 reads TGCGCCAGCAGCCAAGACCCCTACACCGCCCATGGCTACACCTTC.

The rearrangement joins TRBV6-2 or TRBV6-3 to TRBJ2-7; D unclear. Germline V gene sequence: CDR1 MNHEY, CDR2 SVGEGT. The CDR3 consists of 14 residues. The V end was cut by 6 bases, the J end by 2 bases, with 14 bases between. Here the CDR3 reads CASRKYGETYEQYF. The CDR3 nucleotides read TGTGCCAGCAGGAAGTATGGAGAAACCTACGAGCAGTACTTC.

A few counts support this clonotype. The rearrangement uses TRBV28 and TRBJ2-5; D is unclear. The CDR3 has 13 residues. CDR1 and CDR2 from the germline V gene are MDHEN and SYDVKM. V lost 6 bases and J lost 5, with 13 bases in between. The CDR3 DNA reads as TGTGCCAGCAGATATGACACGGGTGAGACCCAGTACTTC. This encodes CASRYDTGETQYF.

The chain joins TRBV20-1 to TRBJ2-5; D gene unclear. The germline CDR1 and CDR2 sequences are DFQATT and SNEGSKA (reference sequence). V lost 0 bases and J lost 2, with 16 bases in between. The CDR3 covers 16 residues. The CDR3 loop reads CSARDLSPGQQETQYF. The CDR3 DNA reads as TGCAGTGCTAGAGATCTAAGTCCAGGTCAGCAAGAGACCCAGTACTTC.